What follows are 2 T cell receptor beta chains derived from one specimen sequenced in a study of blood T cells in healthy people across ages. For the second PCR, which ran for about 6 to 11 cycles, a sample-barcoded 5' primer and a J-beta primer mix were used. TCRdb ran MiXCR on the 5' RACE reads and lists one entry per CDR3 protein. Of about 1.1 million distinct CDR3 sequences in the sample, about two fifths are singletons; the top ten hold about an eighth. The sequenced sample consisted of blood. These receptors were taken from a man between 18 and 29 years old in good health.

The chain combines TRBV7-9 with TRBJ2-4, with 7 bases aligning to TRBD1. The DNA end lines up better with TRBJ2-7; the J call may be wrong. CDR3 length equals 17 residues. Germline CDR1 reads SEHNR; CDR2 reads FQNEAQ (reference sequence). CDR3 sequence (DNA): TGTGCCAGCAGCTTAGATGGTTGGGACAGCCGTACCTACGAGCAGTACTTC. It translates to CASSLDGWDSRTYEQYF.

The chain links TRBV4-1 to TRBJ1-6; 10 bases align to TRBD1. Germline assignment: CDR1 MGHRA and CDR2 YSYEKL. V was pared by 1 base and J by 5 bases, with 2 bases of the junction left unmatched. This CDR3 is 16 amino acids long. Here the CDR3 DNA reads TGCGCCAGCAGCCAAGTTGGGACAGGGGATAATTCACCCCTCCACTTT. Translated: CASSQVGTGDNSPLHF.